The 14 T cell receptor beta chains presented below share a single source sample, sequenced in a study of naive and memory T cell subsets. Two oligonucleotides, mixed equimolar, formed the beta constant-region primer covering TRBC1 and TRBC2. The ligated cDNA underwent four PCR rounds using SP2 and nested alpha and beta constant-region primers. MiXCR was run by TCRdb on the UMI-ligation and nested PCR reads, yielding one entry per CDR3 protein. This sample yields around 110,000 distinct CDR3 sequences, of which 36% are seen a single time; approximately 0.9% belongs to the top ten. The specimen sequenced was central memory CD4+ T cells from blood. The source of these receptors is a human donor in good health.

This clonotype was picked up a small number of times. The rearrangement links TRBV18 to TRBJ2-1, with 8 bases that match TRBD2. V shed 3 bases and J 7 bases; nucleotides not matched to a gene: 8. The CDR3 has 15 amino acids. The germline V gene encodes CDR1 KGHSH and CDR2 LQKENI. CDR3 amino acids: CASSPIPGLGNEQFF. Here the CDR3 DNA reads TGTGCCAGCTCACCTATCCCGGGACTAGGTAATGAGCAGTTCTTC.

The CDR3, as DNA: TGTGCCAGCAGCTTAATGTCAGATACGCAGTATTTT. It encodes CASSLMSDTQYF. The chain joins TRBV7-3 to TRBJ2-3; D is uncertain. CDR1 is SGHTA and CDR2 is FQGTGA in the germline V gene. V shed 1 base and J shed 4 bases, with 3 bases lying between them. This CDR3 comprises 12 residues.

V is TRBV7-2 and J is TRBJ1-1; tentative D call: TRBD1 (6 bases). Germline V gene data show CDR1 as SGHTA and CDR2 as FQGNSA. Trimming stripped 8 bases from V and 1 base from J, with 11 bases between. There are 13 residues in the CDR3. The DNA of the CDR3 is TGTGCCAGCCTTGGACAGTGGAACACTGAAGCTTTCTTT. It encodes CASLGQWNTEAFF.

This clonotype has a count of ten or more. This chain joins TRBV30 and TRBJ2-7, with 8 bases aligning to TRBD1. This CDR3 has 15 residues. The ends lost 1 base at V and 4 bases at J; junction bases unmatched: 9. Germline V CDR1 and CDR2: GTSNPN, SVGIG (reference sequence). CDR3 loop: CAWSGTGLGDYEQYF. In DNA, the CDR3 is TGTGCCTGGAGTGGGACAGGGTTAGGGGATTACGAGCAGTACTTC.

This chain uses TRBV28 with TRBJ1-1, with D uncertain. Germline V CDR1 and CDR2: MDHEN, SYDVKM. Trimming took 5 bases from V and 0 from J, leaving 7 bases between them. The CDR3 is 13 residues long. The CDR3 here is CASSIPLNTEAFF. The CDR3, as DNA: TGTGCCAGCAGTATTCCCCTGAACACTGAAGCTTTCTTT.

In its sample, this clonotype was seen a few times. The chain carries TRBV29-1 and TRBJ2-5; TRBD2 is a possible D gene (5 bases). Trimming removed 1 base from V and 1 base from J, with 10 bases in between. The germline CDR1 and CDR2 sequences are SQVTM and ANQGSEA. The CDR3 covers 14 residues. The CDR3: CSVEGGAAQETQYF. The CDR3 DNA follows: TGCAGCGTTGAAGGGGGAGCCGCCCAAGAGACCCAGTACTTC.

This chain links TRBV28 with TRBJ2-3; 10 bases match TRBD2. The CDR3 has 18 amino acids. CDR1 MDHEN and CDR2 SYDVKM come from the germline V gene. The V segment lost 5 bases and the J segment 3 bases; nucleotides outside the gene matches: 14. CDR3 sequence reads: CASSPTSGRDSQTDTQYF. The CDR3 DNA sequence: TGTGCCAGCAGTCCGACGAGCGGGAGGGACTCTCAGACAGATACGCAGTATTTT.

The V gene is TRBV29-1, the J gene TRBJ2-1; D ambiguous. Trimming cost V 5 bases and J 9 bases, with 8 bases left between them. The CDR3 runs 10 residues. Germline assignment: CDR1 SQVTM and CDR2 ANQGSEA. The CDR3 loop reads CSVFRSEQFF. In DNA, the CDR3 is TGCAGCGTTTTTAGGAGTGAGCAGTTCTTC.

This chain joins TRBV10-3 and TRBJ1-1, with TRBD1 matching over 9 bases. Unmatched junction bases numbered 8, after V lost 9 bases and J lost 3 bases. The CDR3 sequence is 14 residues long. Germline CDR1 reads ENHRY; CDR2 reads SYGVKD. CDR3 protein: CAIKGGQGYTEAFF. The CDR3 DNA reads TGTGCCATAAAGGGGGGACAGGGTTACACTGAAGCTTTCTTT.

The chain is built from TRBV6-2 or TRBV6-3 and TRBJ2-1; 8 nucleotides match TRBD2. Germline loops: CDR1 MNHEY, CDR2 SVGEGT. After removal of 1 base from V and 7 bases from J, the junction contained 9 bases not matched to a gene. This CDR3 spans 16 amino acids. Written as DNA, the CDR3 is TGTGCCAGCAGTTACTTCCCTCATAGCGGGGCGAATGAGCAGTTCTTC. It translates to CASSYFPHSGANEQFF.

This clonotype has a handful of counts. The CDR3 loop is CASSVKDDTLLIYEQYF. The CDR3 bases are TGTGCCAGCTCAGTTAAGGATGACACCCTTCTAATCTACGAGCAGTACTTC. This chain uses TRBV18 with TRBJ2-7, with no clear D. The CDR3 runs to 17 residues. With 5 bases removed from V and 3 bases from J, the gap between germline ends came to 23 bases. Germline CDR1 reads KGHSH; CDR2 reads LQKENI.

This clonotype has a count of ten or more. CDR3 bases: TGCGCCAGCAGCTTTGGGGACGGCTATGGCTACACCTTC. Protein product: CASSFGDGYGYTF. The chain uses TRBV5-1 and TRBJ1-2; tentative D call: TRBD1 (5 bases). Trimming removed 2 bases from V and 4 bases from J, with 9 bases in between. Germline V gene lookup returns CDR1 SGHRS and CDR2 YFSETQ. The CDR3 contains 13 residues.

The chain has TRBV7-9 and TRBJ2-7; 9 bases map to TRBD1. Germline values: CDR1 SEHNR, CDR2 FQNEAQ (reference sequence). There are 14 residues in the CDR3. V was pared by 6 bases and J by 4 bases, with 7 bases of the junction left unmatched. The CDR3 loop reads CASSPGTGLYEQYF. CDR3 coding DNA: TGTGCCAGCAGTCCCGGGACAGGGCTTTACGAGCAGTACTTC.

V is TRBV5-1 and J is TRBJ2-7, with 7 bases matching TRBD2. The CDR3 runs to 13 residues. With V trimmed by 0 bases and J by 4 bases, 1 base remained unmatched. Germline lookup yields CDR1 SGHRS and CDR2 YFSETQ. CDR3 region: CASSLDGGYEQYF. The CDR3 DNA reads as TGCGCCAGCAGCTTGGACGGGGGGTACGAGCAGTACTTC.